The 22 T cell receptor beta chains given below trace back to one sample, sequenced in a study of molecular identifiers for immune sequencing clone quantification. TCRdb fed the PCR reads into MiXCR, producing one record per CDR3 protein. The repertoire holds nearly 55,000 distinct CDR3 sequences, roughly a third seen once, with approximately 4.2% in the top ten. Material for sequencing was naive CD8+ T cells from blood, with Jurkat cell RNA spiked in. This sample's subset: FACS-sorted CD8+CD4-CCR7+CD45RA+ naive T cells. The receptors were gathered from a human donor in good health. Some libraries in this study had Jurkat cell RNA spiked in.

This clonotype occurred a few times. A read error may produce the germline difference seen at one junction end. The chain couples TRBV7-6 to TRBJ1-2; a weak D match, TRBD1 (5 bases). CDR1 and CDR2 from the germline V gene are SGHVS and FNYEAQ. The CDR3 covers 15 residues. CDR3 bases: TGTGCCAGCGGCTTATACACGGGGCTCGGCTATGGCTACACCTTC. Protein sequence: CASGLYTGLGYGYTF.

This clonotype was seen a few times. The chain links TRBV27 to TRBJ1-5; TRBD1 might be the D (6 bases). Trimming cost V 2 bases and J 12 bases, with 26 bases left between them. Germline CDR1 reads MNHEY; CDR2 reads SMNVEV (reference sequence). This CDR3 spans 17 amino acids. CDR3 DNA sequence: TGTGCCAGCAGTTTAAAGGTCGGCGGGGGCCGCTTCAATTTCCAGCATTTT. It specifies CASSLKVGGGRFNFQHF.

The V gene is TRBV11-2, the J gene TRBJ2-3; no reliable D call. Germline loops: CDR1 SGHAT, CDR2 FQNNGV. Trimming shortened V by 0 bases and J by 0 bases, and 10 bases separated the two germline ends. The CDR3 covers 16 residues. The DNA for the CDR3 is TGTGCCAGCAGCTTAGAAGTCGAGACTAGCACAGATACGCAGTATTTT. Its translation is CASSLEVETSTDTQYF.

As to this clonotype: A much more abundant neighbour one base away suggests this may be a read error. The chain has TRBV27 and TRBJ2-7, with D uncertain. The CDR3 has 13 amino acids. Germline V gene lookup returns CDR1 MNHEY and CDR2 SMNVEV (reference sequence). The V and J ends lost 7 bases and 1 base respectively, with 11 bases between them. CDR3 loop: CASTSAGSYEQYF. The CDR3 bases are TGTGCCAGCACTTCGGCCGGGTCCTACGAGCAGTACTTC.

This clonotype has at least ten counts. This rearrangement joins TRBV4-3 to TRBJ2-1; no definite D call. The CDR3 sequence is 12 residues long. Looked up from germline, CDR1 is LGHNA and CDR2 is YSLEER. Trimming shortened V by 0 bases and J by 15 bases, and 12 bases separated the two germline ends. The CDR3 region has the DNA TGCGCCAGCAGCCAAGATCCGAGATACCTGTTCTTC. Translated: CASSQDPRYLFF.

As for this clonotype: This may arise from a read error, as a much more abundant clone is one base away. CDR3 in DNA: TGTGCCAGCAGCAAAGGACAGGGGTTGGCAGATACGCGGTATTTT. It specifies CASSKGQGLADTRYF. The chain employs TRBV11-2 and TRBJ2-3, with TRBD1 matching 9 bases. Looked up from germline, CDR1 is SGHAT and CDR2 is FQNNGV. This CDR3 has 15 residues.

Worth noting for this clonotype: A much bigger clone sits one base away, suggesting this may be a read error. V is TRBV7-9 and J is TRBJ2-2; D is tentatively TRBD1 or TRBD2 (6 bases each). The CDR3 length is 19 residues. In germline, CDR1 is SEHNR, CDR2 FQNEAQ (reference sequence). The CDR3 here is CASSHPSGASNANTGEPFF. CDR3 sequence (DNA): TGTGCCAGCAGCCACCCATCGGGGGCTAGTAACGCGAACACCGGGGAGCCGTTTTTT.

This clonotype was observed at least ten times. The V call is TRBV28, the J call TRBJ2-3; 9 positions match TRBD2. This CDR3 comprises 20 residues. The trim removed 4 bases at V and 7 bases at J, leaving 24 bases unmatched. Germline CDR1 is MDHEN and CDR2 is SYDVKM. The CDR3 reads CASSSISGGSPPSVMNTQYF. Here the CDR3 DNA reads TGTGCCAGCAGTTCCATTAGCGGGGGTTCCCCTCCCTCCGTAATGAATACGCAGTATTTT.

V usage is TRBV6-1 and J usage is TRBJ2-1; D uncertain. The CDR3 covers 12 residues. The V and J ends lost 3 bases and 3 bases respectively, with 3 bases between them. Germline V gene lookup returns CDR1 MNHNS and CDR2 SASEGT. The CDR3 reads CASSDSYNEQFF. The CDR3 nucleotides are TGTGCCAGCAGTGACAGCTACAATGAGCAGTTCTTC.

Remarks on this clonotype: The conserved final phenylalanine or tryptophan is absent from the CDR3, which likely points to a read error. Because the CDR3's place on the DNA is in doubt, the DNA is left out and the CDR3 is given as listed by TCRdb. The V gene is TRBV11-3, the J gene TRBJ2-3. Per germline, CDR1 SGHNT and CDR2 YENEEA. The CDR3 spans 13 residues, counting both ends. The CDR3 spells CASSSDSADTQNS.

The chain has TRBV7-9 and TRBJ2-1, with D hard to call. The CDR3 has 13 amino acids. Trimming took off 2 bases at V and 10 bases at J, with 12 bases between the two ends. Germline CDR1 is SEHNR and CDR2 is FQNEAQ (reference sequence). This CDR3 is CASSLMPVAEQFF. The CDR3 bases are TGTGCCAGCAGCTTAATGCCTGTCGCGGAGCAGTTCTTC.

This clonotype was found a few times. J is TRBJ2-3 and V is TRBV12-3 or TRBV12-4; D is ambiguous. The CDR3 runs to 12 residues. Trimming removed 4 bases at V and 5 bases at J, with 7 bases between. The CDR3 is CASSSPGDTQYF. Here the CDR3 DNA reads TGTGCCAGCAGTTCACCGGGAGATACGCAGTATTTT.

About this clonotype itself: Its ends do not fully match the called genes, so a read error is possible. J is TRBJ2-6 and V is TRBV7-3; 10 bases line up with TRBD1. Per germline, CDR1 SGHTA and CDR2 FQGTGA. The CDR3 totals 18 residues. CDR3 bases: TGTGCCAGCAGCTTAATCGGGACAGGGGCCTCTGGGGCCACCGTCCTGACTTTC. This sequence encodes CASSLIGTGASGATVLTF.

This clonotype has only a few counts. This chain links TRBV7-9 with TRBJ2-7; 7 nucleotides agree with TRBD1. The CDR3 totals 14 residues. The germline CDR1 and CDR2 sequences are SEHNR and FQNEAQ (reference sequence). V trimming: 1 base; J trimming: 4 bases; junction bases outside the gene matches: 4. As DNA, the CDR3 is TGTGCCAGCAGCTTAGACAGGGGACAGTACGAGCAGTACTTC. This gives the protein CASSLDRGQYEQYF.

In its sample, this clonotype was seen once. A much larger clone is a single base away; this may be a read error. V gene TRBV12-3 or TRBV12-4 combines with J gene TRBJ2-3; tentative D call: TRBD2 (5 bases). CDR3 size: 14 residues. CDR3 DNA sequence: TGTGCCAGCAGATTAGCGCTTAGCACAGATACGCAGTATTTT. Encoded protein: CASRLALSTDTQYF.

Of note for this clonotype: The junction and the germline gene differ at one end; a read error may be behind it. The CDR3 spells CVSSQAGPNNEQFF. The CDR3 DNA sequence: TGCGTCAGCAGCCAAGCGGGACCGAACAATGAGCAGTTCTTC. This chain links TRBV4-1 with TRBJ2-1, with TRBD2 identical over 7 bases. Germline lookup yields CDR1 MGHRA and CDR2 YSYEKL. CDR3 length equals 14 residues.

This clonotype has just a few counts. V usage is TRBV5-6 and J usage is TRBJ2-7, with D possibly matching TRBD2 (6 bases). The germline CDR1 and CDR2 sequences are SGHDT and YYEEEE. The CDR3 spans 16 residues. The V end was cut by 1 base, the J end by 5 bases, with 19 bases between. CDR3 region: CASSLIGGSGTNEQYF. CDR3 nucleotides: TGTGCCAGCAGCTTGATAGGTGGTAGCGGTACTAACGAGCAGTACTTC.

CDR3 in amino acids: CASSNISRDRVIYIQYF. CDR3 DNA sequence: TGTGCCAGCAGCAATATATCTAGGGACAGGGTAATATACATTCAGTACTTC. This chain links TRBV21-1 with TRBJ2-4; TRBD1 is the table's D call, not checked against the DNA. TRBV21-1 is a pseudogene segment. CDR3 length: 17 residues.

The chain joins TRBV6-5 to TRBJ2-3, with 10 bases that match TRBD2. Germline trimming cut 7 bases from V and 4 bases from J; bases unmatched to any gene: 5. From germline, CDR1 is MNHEY and CDR2 SVGAGI. This CDR3 has 14 residues. CDR3 DNA: TGTGCCAGCAAAAGCGGGAGGGAGTCAGATACGCAGTATTTT. It encodes CASKSGRESDTQYF.

As concerns this clonotype: Its ends do not fully match the called genes, so a read error is possible. The chain uses TRBV28 and TRBJ2-6; D possibly corresponds to TRBD1 (5 bases). In germline, CDR1 is MDHEN, CDR2 SYDVKM. This CDR3 has 17 amino acids. The CDR3 is CASSKYQGSSGANDLTF. The CDR3 nucleotides are TGTGCCAGCAGTAAATACCAGGGAAGCTCTGGGGCCAACGACCTGACTTTC.

This clonotype is labeled medium-sized (0.01 to 0.1%). The chain is built from TRBV11-2 and TRBJ2-3, with TRBD1 identical over 10 bases. Germline V lookup: CDR1 SGHAT, CDR2 FQNNGV. V dropped 5 bases and J dropped 3; count of bases not matched to a gene: 5. This CDR3 spans 15 amino acids. CDR3 bases: TGTGCCAGCAGCCGTCGGACAGGGGGTACAGATACGCAGTATTTT. Translation gives CASSRRTGGTDTQYF.

This clonotype was seen many times. The chain is built from TRBV6-6 and TRBJ2-3; no clear D gene. The CDR3 runs 13 residues. V shed 5 bases and J shed 3 bases, with 9 bases lying between them. Looked up from germline, CDR1 is MNHNY and CDR2 is SVGAGI (reference sequence). This CDR3 reads CASSPIETDTQYF. The DNA for the CDR3 is TGTGCCAGCAGTCCAATAGAGACAGATACGCAGTATTTT.